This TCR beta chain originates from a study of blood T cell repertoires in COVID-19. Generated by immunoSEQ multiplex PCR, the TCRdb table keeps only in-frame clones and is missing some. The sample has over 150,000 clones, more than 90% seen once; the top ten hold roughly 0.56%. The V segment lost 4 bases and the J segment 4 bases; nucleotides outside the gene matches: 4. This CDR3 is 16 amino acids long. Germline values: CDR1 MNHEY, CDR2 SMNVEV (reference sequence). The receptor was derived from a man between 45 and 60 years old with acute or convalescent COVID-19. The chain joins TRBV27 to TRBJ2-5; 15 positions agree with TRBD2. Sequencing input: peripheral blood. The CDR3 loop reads CASSYLGLAGGETQYF. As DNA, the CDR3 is TGTGCCAGCAGTTATCTGGGACTAGCGGGAGGAGAGACCCAGTACTTC.